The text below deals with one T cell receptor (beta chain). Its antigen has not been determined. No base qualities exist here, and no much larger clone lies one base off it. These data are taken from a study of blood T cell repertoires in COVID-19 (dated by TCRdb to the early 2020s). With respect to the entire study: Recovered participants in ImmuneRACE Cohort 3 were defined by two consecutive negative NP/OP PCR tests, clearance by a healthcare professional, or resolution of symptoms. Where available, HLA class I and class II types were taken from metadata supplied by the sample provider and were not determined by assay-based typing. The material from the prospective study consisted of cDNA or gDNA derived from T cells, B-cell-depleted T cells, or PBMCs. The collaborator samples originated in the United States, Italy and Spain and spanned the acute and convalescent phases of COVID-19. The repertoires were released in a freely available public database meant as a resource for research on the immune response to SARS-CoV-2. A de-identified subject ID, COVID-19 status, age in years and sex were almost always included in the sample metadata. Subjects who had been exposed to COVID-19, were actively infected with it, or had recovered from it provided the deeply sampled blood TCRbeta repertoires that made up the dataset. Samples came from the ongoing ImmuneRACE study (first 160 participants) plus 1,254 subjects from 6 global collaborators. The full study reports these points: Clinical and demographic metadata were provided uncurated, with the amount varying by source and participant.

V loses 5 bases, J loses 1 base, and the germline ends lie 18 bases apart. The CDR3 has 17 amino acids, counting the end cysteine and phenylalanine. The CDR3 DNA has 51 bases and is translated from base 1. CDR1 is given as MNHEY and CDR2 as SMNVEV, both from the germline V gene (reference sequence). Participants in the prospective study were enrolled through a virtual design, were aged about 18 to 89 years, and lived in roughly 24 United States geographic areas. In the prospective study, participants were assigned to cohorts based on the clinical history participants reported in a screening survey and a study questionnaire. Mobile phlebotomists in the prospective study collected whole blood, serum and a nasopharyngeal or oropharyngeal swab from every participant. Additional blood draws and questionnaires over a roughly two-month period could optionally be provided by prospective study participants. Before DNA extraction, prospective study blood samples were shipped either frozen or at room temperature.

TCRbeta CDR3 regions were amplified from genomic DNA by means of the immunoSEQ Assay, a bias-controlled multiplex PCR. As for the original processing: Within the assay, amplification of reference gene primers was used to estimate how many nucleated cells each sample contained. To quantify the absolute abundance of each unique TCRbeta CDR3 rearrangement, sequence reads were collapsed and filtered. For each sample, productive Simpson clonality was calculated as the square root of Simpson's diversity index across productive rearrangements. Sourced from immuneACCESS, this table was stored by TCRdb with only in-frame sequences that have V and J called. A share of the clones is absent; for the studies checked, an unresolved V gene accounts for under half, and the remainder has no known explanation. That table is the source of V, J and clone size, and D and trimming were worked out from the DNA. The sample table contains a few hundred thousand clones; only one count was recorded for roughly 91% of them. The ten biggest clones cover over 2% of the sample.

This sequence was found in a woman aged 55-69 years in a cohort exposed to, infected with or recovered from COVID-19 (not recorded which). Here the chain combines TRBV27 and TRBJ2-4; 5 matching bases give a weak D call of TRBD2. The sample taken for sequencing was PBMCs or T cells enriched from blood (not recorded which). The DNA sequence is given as TGTGCCAGCAGTCAATCAACTAGAACCGTTGCCAAAAACATTCAGTACTTC. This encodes CASSQSTRTVAKNIQYF.